Listed here are 30 T cell receptor beta chains from one sample, sequenced in a study of OX40 agonist ivuxolimab in advanced cancers. The library was produced with the immunoSEQ multiplex PCR assay. The table comes from immuneACCESS by way of TCRdb, which keeps in-frame sequences with V and J called. Part of the clones is missing from these tables; in studies checked, under half for an unresolved V gene and the rest for unknown reasons. The sample yields 30,000 to 40,000 clones; about 92% were counted once. The ten largest account for roughly 28% of the sample. This sample comprised CD4+ or CD8+ T cells sorted from blood, obtained in a trial of the OX40 agonist ivuxolimab. The receptors shown here come from an adult with an advanced solid tumor such as melanoma, head and neck, liver or kidney cancer.

The V gene is TRBV6-4, the J gene TRBJ2-5; D uncertain. The CDR3 runs 13 residues. V dropped 2 bases and J dropped 5 bases, with 9 bases sitting between them. Germline loops: CDR1 MRHNA, CDR2 SNTAGT. The CDR3 nucleotides are TGTGCCAGCAGTGACGGGATGGGGGAGACCCAGTACTTC. Its translation is CASSDGMGETQYF.

J is TRBJ2-3 and V is TRBV7-9; 10 bases match TRBD2. Germline V gene sequence: CDR1 SEHNR, CDR2 FQNEAQ (reference sequence). Germline trimming cut 5 bases from V and 4 bases from J; bases unmatched to any gene: 6. The length of the CDR3 is 15 residues. CDR3 nucleotide sequence: TGTGCCAGCAGCGCTAGCGGGGGCGGTCCAGATACGCAGTATTTT. It is translated as CASSASGGGPDTQYF.

The genes are TRBV6-4 and TRBJ2-2; D is ambiguous. Germline CDR1 MRHNA, CDR2 SNTAGT. The CDR3 length is 13 residues. The ends were cut back, 3 bases at V and 5 bases at J, with 7 bases in the middle. This CDR3 reads CASSEPRTGELFF. In DNA, the CDR3 is TGTGCCAGCAGTGAGCCCCGGACCGGGGAGCTGTTTTTT.

The chain employs TRBV13 and TRBJ2-7; 10 nucleotides agree with TRBD2. Per germline, CDR1 PRHDT and CDR2 FYEKMQ (reference sequence). V shed 5 bases, J shed 3 bases, and the junction held 4 bases outside the gene matches. The CDR3 contains 14 residues. The CDR3 DNA is TGTGCCAGCAGCGGAAGCGGGAGGGACTACGAGCAGTACTTC. Its protein is CASSGSGRDYEQYF.

The rearrangement uses TRBV30 and TRBJ1-2; D is perhaps TRBD1 (5 bases). V dropped 5 bases and J dropped 5 bases, with 12 bases sitting between them. Per the germline V gene, CDR1 is GTSNPN and CDR2 is SVGIG (reference sequence). The CDR3 spans 12 residues. DNA of the CDR3: TGTGCCTGGGGTTGGGCAGGGTATGGCTACACCTTC. It specifies CAWGWAGYGYTF.

The chain recombines TRBV7-3 with TRBJ2-3; 10 positions match TRBD2. Germline CDR1 is SGHTA and CDR2 is FQGTGA. J gave up 6 bases and V 5 bases, and 8 bases lay outside the gene matches. The CDR3 is 15 residues long. The CDR3: CASSPTSGLGDTQYF. CDR3 sequence (DNA): TGTGCCAGCAGCCCGACTAGCGGGTTGGGGGATACGCAGTATTTT.

This clone was observed a few times. The chain combines TRBV27 with TRBJ2-7, with 16 nucleotides matching TRBD2. V lost 5 bases to trimming and J lost 1 base; unmatched junction nucleotides: 5. Germline CDR1 is MNHEY and CDR2 is SMNVEV (reference sequence). The CDR3 has 17 residues. The DNA for the CDR3 is TGTGCCAGCAGTCCGGGACTAGCGGGAGGGCCGTCCTACGAGCAGTACTTC. The encoded protein is CASSPGLAGGPSYEQYF.

The chain has TRBV4-2 and TRBJ2-7; D remains ambiguous. The CDR3 spans 12 residues. V was trimmed by 0 bases and J by 3 bases, leaving 3 bases between them. Germline-derived CDR1 and CDR2 are LGHNA and YNFKEQ. CDR3 amino acids: CASSQDLYEQYF. CDR3 DNA: TGTGCCAGCAGCCAAGATCTCTACGAGCAGTACTTC.

The count of this clone is one. This rearrangement joins TRBV25-1 to TRBJ2-3; TRBD2 aligns across 9 bases. The V gene's germline CDR1 is MGHDK and CDR2 SYGVNS. The V segment lost 8 bases and the J segment 2 bases; nucleotides outside the gene matches: 14. CDR3 length: 17 amino acids. The CDR3 sequence: CASCQLAGGRNTDTQYF. DNA for the CDR3: TGTGCCAGCTGCCAGCTGGCGGGGGGGAGAAACACAGATACGCAGTATTTT. The full variable domain, completed using reference TRBV25-1 and TRBJ2-3, is EADIYQTPRYLVIGTGKKITLECSQTMGHDKMYWYQQDPGMELHLIHYSYGVNSTEKGDLSSESTVSRIRTEHFPLTLESARPSHTSQYLCASCQLAGGRNTDTQYFGPGTRLTVL.

The chain employs TRBV27 and TRBJ2-3; no clear D gene. Germline V gene data show CDR1 as MNHEY and CDR2 as SMNVEV (reference sequence). The ends were cut back, 4 bases at V and 6 bases at J, with 11 bases in the middle. The CDR3 has 13 amino acids. The CDR3: CASSSLLPDTQYF. CDR3 sequence (DNA): TGTGCCAGCAGTTCCCTCCTCCCCGATACGCAGTATTTT.

The rearrangement joins TRBV28 to TRBJ2-1, with 7 bases matching TRBD2. CDR1 is MDHEN and CDR2 is SYDVKM in the germline V gene. Trimming took 7 bases from V and 2 from J; bases not matched to a gene: 5. The CDR3 loop spans 14 amino acids. The CDR3 spells CASTGRVTYNEQFF. In DNA form, the CDR3 reads TGTGCCAGCACTGGGAGGGTGACCTACAATGAGCAGTTCTTC.

This chain connects TRBV29-1 to TRBJ2-1, with no clear D. The CDR3 length is 11 residues. CDR1 and CDR2 from the germline V gene are SQVTM and ANQGSEA. The germline V and J ends were trimmed by 5 bases and 8 bases, with 10 bases remaining between them. The CDR3: CSVLSWDEQFF. Written as DNA, the CDR3 is TGCAGCGTTCTTAGCTGGGATGAGCAGTTCTTC.

The chain is built from TRBV2 and TRBJ2-7, with 7 bases identical to TRBD1. The CDR3 covers 13 residues. J lost 2 bases, V lost 4 bases, and 2 bases had no gene match. CDR1 is SNHLY, CDR2 FYNNEI, per germline. The CDR3 here is CASSVRGTYEQYF. CDR3 DNA sequence: TGTGCCAGCAGTGTCAGGGGGACCTACGAGCAGTACTTC.

J is TRBJ2-5 and V is TRBV9; the D is unclear. Germline V gene lookup returns CDR1 SGDLS and CDR2 YYNGEE. The CDR3 has 14 residues. V was trimmed by 0 bases and J by 4 bases, leaving 10 bases between them. CDR3 amino acids: CASSVVSSGETQYF. DNA of the CDR3: TGTGCCAGCAGCGTAGTGTCTAGTGGAGAGACCCAGTACTTC.

As DNA, the CDR3 is TGTGCCAGCAGTGACTCTAGCAGGGTGGAGCTGTTTTTT. Translated, it gives CASSDSSRVELFF. This chain connects TRBV2 to TRBJ2-2, with D perhaps matching TRBD1 or TRBD2 (5 bases each). Germline loops: CDR1 SNHLY, CDR2 FYNNEI. The CDR3 runs to 13 residues. Trimming pared 3 bases from V and 10 bases from J, leaving 12 bases between.

J is TRBJ1-1 and V is TRBV11-2; D call uncertain. This CDR3 is built from 13 residues. Trimming took 1 base from V and 5 from J, leaving 8 bases between them. In germline, CDR1 is SGHAT, CDR2 FQNNGV. DNA of the CDR3: TGTGCCAGCAGCTTAGTTTGGGGAACTGAAGCTTTCTTT. Its translation: CASSLVWGTEAFF.

CDR3 amino acids: CASSFGQYYEQYF. The CDR3 DNA is TGTGCCAGCAGCTTCGGCCAGTACTACGAGCAGTACTTC. The rearrangement joins TRBV7-8 to TRBJ2-7; D not resolved. V was clipped by 3 bases and J by 3 bases, with 9 bases between them. The CDR3 runs to 13 residues. The germline CDR1 and CDR2 sequences are SGHVS and FQNEAQ.

The genes are TRBV6-1 and TRBJ2-7; D remains ambiguous. This CDR3 spans 13 amino acids. V was shortened by 1 base and J by 2 bases, with 6 bases between the two germline ends. Germline values: CDR1 MNHNS, CDR2 SASEGT. The CDR3 region is CASSEVLTYEQYF. The CDR3 region has the DNA TGTGCCAGCAGTGAAGTCCTGACCTACGAGCAGTACTTC.

Here the CDR3 reads CASREGGQDEQFF. Written as DNA, the CDR3 is TGTGCCAGTAGAGAGGGAGGGCAGGATGAGCAGTTCTTC. The J gene is TRBJ2-1, the V gene TRBV19; 7 bases line up with TRBD2. J gave up 8 bases and V 6 bases, and 7 bases lay outside the gene matches. Germline CDR1 LNHDA, CDR2 SQIVND (reference sequence). The CDR3 has 13 amino acids.

The chain links TRBV28 to TRBJ2-7, with 9 positions matching TRBD1. J gave up 4 bases and V 3 bases, and 7 bases lay outside the gene matches. CDR1 MDHEN and CDR2 SYDVKM come from the germline V gene. The CDR3 runs to 15 residues. The CDR3 loop is CASSFRGQGKYEQYF. The CDR3 nucleotides are TGTGCCAGCAGTTTCCGGGGACAGGGTAAGTACGAGCAGTACTTC. The complete variable domain, with remaining parts taken from reference TRBV28 and TRBJ2-7, reads DVKVTQSSRYLVKRTGEKVFLECVQDMDHENMFWYRQDPGLGLRLIYFSYDVKMKEKGDIPEGYSVSREKKERFSLILESASTNQTSMYLCASSFRGQGKYEQYFGPGTRLTVT.

The chain uses TRBV6-5 and TRBJ2-5; perhaps TRBD1 as D (6 bases). This CDR3 is built from 15 residues. V gave up 8 bases and J gave up 0 bases, with 16 bases separating them. Germline values: CDR1 MNHEY, CDR2 SVGAGI. CDR3 nucleotides: TGTGCCAGCGCCAGGGGAGCGAGGCACCAAGAGACCCAGTACTTC. It codes for CASARGARHQETQYF.

This sequence joins TRBV7-6 and TRBJ2-7, with 9 bases aligning to TRBD2. Germline CDR1 is SGHVS and CDR2 is FNYEAQ. The length of the CDR3 is 18 residues. The V segment lost 3 bases and the J segment 0 bases; nucleotides outside the gene matches: 12. The chain's CDR3 is CASSFYPVAGVGSYEQYF. CDR3 bases: TGTGCCAGCAGCTTCTATCCTGTAGCGGGAGTAGGCTCCTACGAGCAGTACTTC. Using reference TRBV7-6 and TRBJ2-7 for the parts outside the CDR3, the full variable domain is GAGVSQSPRYKVTKRGQDVALRCDPISGHVSLYWYRQALGQGPEFLTYFNYEAQQDKSGLPNDRFSAERPEGSISTLTIQRTEQRDSAMYRCASSFYPVAGVGSYEQYFGPGTRLTVT.

This clone was seen only once. The CDR3 sequence is CAMGTVLLNTEAFF. The DNA for the CDR3 is TGCGCCATGGGGACCGTTCTCTTGAACACTGAAGCTTTCTTT. The chain employs TRBV10-1 and TRBJ1-1; D perhaps matches TRBD1 (5 bases). The CDR3 spans 14 residues. V was shortened by 10 bases and J by 0 bases, with 15 bases between the two germline ends. Germline V gives CDR1 WNHNN, CDR2 SYGVQD (reference sequence).

The rearrangement uses TRBV27 and TRBJ2-7; 10 nucleotides match TRBD2. V trimming: 2 bases; J trimming: 4 bases; junction bases outside the gene matches: 2. The CDR3 is 14 amino acids. Per germline, CDR1 MNHEY and CDR2 SMNVEV (reference sequence). The CDR3 DNA is TGTGCCAGCAGTTTAAGGACTAGCGGTTACGAGCAGTACTTC. Protein product: CASSLRTSGYEQYF.

This chain uses TRBV5-1 with TRBJ1-5; D ambiguous. The germline V gene has CDR1 SGHRS and CDR2 YFSETQ. The CDR3 sequence is 12 residues long. The V end was cut by 4 bases, the J end by 6 bases, with 8 bases between. CDR3 protein: CASSENGQPQHF. CDR3 sequence (DNA): TGCGCCAGCAGCGAGAATGGTCAGCCCCAGCATTTT. Full variable domain (outside the CDR3, taken from reference TRBV5-1 and TRBJ1-5): KAGVTQTPRYLIKTRGQQVTLSCSPISGHRSVSWYQQTPGQGLQFLFEYFSETQRNKGNFPGRFSGRQFSNSRSEMNVSTLELGDSALYLCASSENGQPQHFGDGTRLSIL.

The chain has TRBV19 and TRBJ2-3; no definite D call. The CDR3 has 12 residues. The V and J ends lost 2 bases and 1 base respectively, with 1 base between them. CDR1 and CDR2 from the germline V gene are LNHDA and SQIVND (reference sequence). CDR3 residues: CASSIRTDTQYF. The CDR3 bases are TGTGCCAGTAGTATACGCACAGATACGCAGTATTTT.

The chain combines TRBV19 with TRBJ1-5; TRBD1 matches at 7 bases. Trimming removed 6 bases from V and 2 bases from J; junction bases left unmatched: 7. Germline values: CDR1 LNHDA, CDR2 SQIVND (reference sequence). CDR3 length: 15 residues. This CDR3 is CASRYTGVGNQPQHF. In DNA, the CDR3 is TGTGCCAGTAGGTACACAGGGGTTGGCAATCAGCCCCAGCATTTT.

The chain couples TRBV7-3 to TRBJ2-7; D is undetermined. Germline CDR1 and CDR2: SGHTA and FQGTGA. V was shortened by 1 base and J by 0 bases, with 10 bases between the two germline ends. This CDR3 region has 15 residues. The CDR3 protein is CASSLMAGVSYEQYF. CDR3 DNA: TGTGCCAGCAGCTTAATGGCTGGGGTCTCCTACGAGCAGTACTTC.

The chain uses TRBV6-1 and TRBJ2-1, with 8 positions matching TRBD2. V was clipped by 2 bases and J by 2 bases; unmatched bases: 2. The CDR3 has 15 residues. Germline V lookup: CDR1 MNHNS, CDR2 SASEGT. In DNA, the CDR3 is TGTGCCAGCAGTGAACTACTAGCGGCCTACAATGAGCAGTTCTTC. Translation gives CASSELLAAYNEQFF.

The chain links TRBV28 to TRBJ2-5; D call uncertain. The CDR3 has 13 amino acids. Trimming shortened V by 6 bases and J by 5 bases, and 13 bases separated the two germline ends. CDR1 and CDR2 (germline): MDHEN, SYDVKM. The CDR3 DNA reads TGTGCCAGCAGGTCGGCCTTGAGGGAGACCCAGTACTTC. This encodes CASRSALRETQYF.